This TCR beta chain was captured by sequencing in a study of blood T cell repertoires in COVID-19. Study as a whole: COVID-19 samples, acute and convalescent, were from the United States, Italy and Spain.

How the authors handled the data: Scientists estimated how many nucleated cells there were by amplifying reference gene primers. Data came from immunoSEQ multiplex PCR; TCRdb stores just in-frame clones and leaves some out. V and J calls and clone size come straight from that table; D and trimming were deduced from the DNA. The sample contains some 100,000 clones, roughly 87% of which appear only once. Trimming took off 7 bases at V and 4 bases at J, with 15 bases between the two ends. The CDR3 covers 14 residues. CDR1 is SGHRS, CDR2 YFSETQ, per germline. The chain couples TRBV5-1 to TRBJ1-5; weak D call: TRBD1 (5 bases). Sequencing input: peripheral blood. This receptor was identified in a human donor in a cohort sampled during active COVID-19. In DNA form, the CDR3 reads TGCGCCAGCGGAGGGACGGAAACAAATCAGCCCCAGCATTTT. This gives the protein CASGGTETNQPQHF.